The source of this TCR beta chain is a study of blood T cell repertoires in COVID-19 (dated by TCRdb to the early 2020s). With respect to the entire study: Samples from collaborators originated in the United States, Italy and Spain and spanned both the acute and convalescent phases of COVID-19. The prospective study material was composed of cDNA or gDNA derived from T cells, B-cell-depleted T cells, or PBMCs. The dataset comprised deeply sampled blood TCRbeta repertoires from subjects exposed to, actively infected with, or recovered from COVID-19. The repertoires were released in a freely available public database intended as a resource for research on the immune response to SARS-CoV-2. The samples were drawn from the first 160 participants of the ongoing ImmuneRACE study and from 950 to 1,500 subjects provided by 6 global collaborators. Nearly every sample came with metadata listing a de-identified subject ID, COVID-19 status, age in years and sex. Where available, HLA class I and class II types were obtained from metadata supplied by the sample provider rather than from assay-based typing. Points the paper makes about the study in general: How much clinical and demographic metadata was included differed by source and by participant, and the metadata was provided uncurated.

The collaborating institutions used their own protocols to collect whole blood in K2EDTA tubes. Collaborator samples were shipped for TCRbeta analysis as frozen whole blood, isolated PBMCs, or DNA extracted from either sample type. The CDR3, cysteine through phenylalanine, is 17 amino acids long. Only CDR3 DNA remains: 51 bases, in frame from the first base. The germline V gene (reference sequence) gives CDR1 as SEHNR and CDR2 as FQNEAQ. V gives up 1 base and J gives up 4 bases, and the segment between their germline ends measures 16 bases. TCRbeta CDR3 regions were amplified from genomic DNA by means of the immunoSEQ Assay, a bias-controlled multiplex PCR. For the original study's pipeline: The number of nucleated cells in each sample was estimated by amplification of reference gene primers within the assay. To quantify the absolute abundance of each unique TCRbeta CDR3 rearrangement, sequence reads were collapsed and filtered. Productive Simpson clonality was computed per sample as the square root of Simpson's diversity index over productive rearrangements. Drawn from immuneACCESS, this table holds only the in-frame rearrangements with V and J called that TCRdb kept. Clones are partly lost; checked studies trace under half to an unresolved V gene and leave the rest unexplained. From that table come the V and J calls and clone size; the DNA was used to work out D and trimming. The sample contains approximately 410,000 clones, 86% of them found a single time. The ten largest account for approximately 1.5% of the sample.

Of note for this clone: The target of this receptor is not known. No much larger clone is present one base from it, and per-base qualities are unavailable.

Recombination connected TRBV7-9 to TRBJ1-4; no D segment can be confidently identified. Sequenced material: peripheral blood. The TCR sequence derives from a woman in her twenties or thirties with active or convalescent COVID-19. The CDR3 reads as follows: CASSLGTGSIFNEKLFF. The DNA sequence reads TGTGCCAGCAGCTTAGGCACGGGGAGCATTTTTAATGAAAAACTGTTTTTT. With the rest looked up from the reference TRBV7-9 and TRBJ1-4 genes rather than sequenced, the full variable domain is DTGVSQNPRHKITKRGQNVTFRCDPISEHNRLYWYRQTLGQGPEFLTYFQNEAQLEKSRLLSDRFSAERPKGSFSTLEIQRTEQGDSAMYLCASSLGTGSIFNEKLFFGSGTQLSVL.